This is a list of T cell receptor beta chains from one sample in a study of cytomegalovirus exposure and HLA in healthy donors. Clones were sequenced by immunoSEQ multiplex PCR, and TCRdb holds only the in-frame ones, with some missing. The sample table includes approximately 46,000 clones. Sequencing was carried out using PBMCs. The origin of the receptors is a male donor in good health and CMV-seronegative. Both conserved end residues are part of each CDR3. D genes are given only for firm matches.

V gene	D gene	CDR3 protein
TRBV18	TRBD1	CASSRGTGVYNSPLHF
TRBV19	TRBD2	CASSSQRGAQYF
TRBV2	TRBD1	CASIDRENTGELFF
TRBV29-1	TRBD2	CSVATGASGRYEQYF
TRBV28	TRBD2	CASQGGPGTQYF
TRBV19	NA	CASSIGGPNTEAFF
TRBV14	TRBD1	CASSRKRGQMGGYTF
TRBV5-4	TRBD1	CASSPGTDTEAFF
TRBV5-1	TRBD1	CASSLGTGSQPQHF
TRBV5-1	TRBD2	CASRVREGPGELFF
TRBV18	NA	CASSPQGITDTQYF
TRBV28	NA	CASSLAQSYEQYF
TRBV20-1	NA	CSARGAGWVFF
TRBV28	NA	CASSPWELGGGNQPQHF
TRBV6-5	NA	CASSTRGSGANVLTF
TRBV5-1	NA	CASSLGAAGPSTDTQYF
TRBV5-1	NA	CASSPWGRGNTIYF
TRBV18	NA	CASSADTRMNTEAFF
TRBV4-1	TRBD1	CASSQQQGSYEQYF
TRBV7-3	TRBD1	CASSPDRGGIQYF
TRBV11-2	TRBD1	CASSATGGAEAFF
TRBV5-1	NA	CASSGPRGRSYGYTF
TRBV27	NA	CASSPDSVKQFF
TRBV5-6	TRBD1	CASSFTGGSSYEQYF
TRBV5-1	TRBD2	CASSPGVAGAGQETQYF
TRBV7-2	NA	CASSLALRGETQYF
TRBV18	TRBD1	CASSSRQGENEKLFF
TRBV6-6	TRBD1	CASSYSPGQGDNEQFF
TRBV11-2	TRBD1	CASSLQSGGHQPQHF
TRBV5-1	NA	CASSPQGSGNTIYF
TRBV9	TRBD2	CASSAGTSGENEQFF
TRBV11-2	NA	CASSSLQGTIGAFF
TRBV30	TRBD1	CAWSRPTGPETQYF
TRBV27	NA	CAGSLTGQPLSYEQYF
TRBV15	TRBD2	CATSRGPGLAGDSYNEQFF
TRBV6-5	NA	CASRRDGGSDQPQHF
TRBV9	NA	CASSSPPGTDLNEQFF
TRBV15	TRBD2	CATIATGGGSYNEQFF
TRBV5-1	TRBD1	CASSAQTGGYTDTQYF
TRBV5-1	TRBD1	CASSLPTGENTEAFF
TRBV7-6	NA	CATPPTGHPSGALNTEAFF
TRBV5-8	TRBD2	CASTYQAGSANTGELFF
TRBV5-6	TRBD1	CASSQGDSLRGFF
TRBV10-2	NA	CASSDQTIRNQPQHF
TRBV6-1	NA	CASSGAGITNTGELFF
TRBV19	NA	CASSHGPGNGYTF
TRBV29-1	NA	CSVVVRSNEQFF
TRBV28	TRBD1	CASMQGAQGYTF
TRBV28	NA	CASSINTEAFF
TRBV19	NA	CASSIGDLAETQYF
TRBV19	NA	CASSLSFGGRTNGYTF
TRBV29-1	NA	CSAPKGSSYNEQFF
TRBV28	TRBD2	CASSEGLAGYNEQFF
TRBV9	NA	CASSRTDGGANVLTF
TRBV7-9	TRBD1	CASGTRQGNTEAFF
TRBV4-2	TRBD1	CASSPGTVRSGNTIYF
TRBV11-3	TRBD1	CASSPWDRPYEQYF